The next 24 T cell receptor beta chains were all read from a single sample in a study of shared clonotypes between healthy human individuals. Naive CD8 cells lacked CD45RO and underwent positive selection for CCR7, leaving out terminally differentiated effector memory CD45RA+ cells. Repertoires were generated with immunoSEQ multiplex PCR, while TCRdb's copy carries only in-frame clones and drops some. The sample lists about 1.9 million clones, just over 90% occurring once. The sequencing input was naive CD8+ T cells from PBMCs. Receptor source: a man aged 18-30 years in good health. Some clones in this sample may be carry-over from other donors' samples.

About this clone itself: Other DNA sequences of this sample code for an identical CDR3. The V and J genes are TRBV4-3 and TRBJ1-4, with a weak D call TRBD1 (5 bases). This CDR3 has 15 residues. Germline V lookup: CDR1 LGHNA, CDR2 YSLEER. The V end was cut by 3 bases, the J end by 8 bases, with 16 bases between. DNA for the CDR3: TGCGCCAGCAGCCAGGGGACCGGAGTCGGGGAAAAACTGTTTTTT. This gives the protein CASSQGTGVGEKLFF.

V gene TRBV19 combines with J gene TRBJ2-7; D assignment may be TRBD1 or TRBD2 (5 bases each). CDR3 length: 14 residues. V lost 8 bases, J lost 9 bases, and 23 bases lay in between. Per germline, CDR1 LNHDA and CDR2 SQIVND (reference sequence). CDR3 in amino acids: CASRAQRDVVGQYF. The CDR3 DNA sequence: TGTGCCAGTCGAGCCCAGAGGGACGTAGTTGGGCAGTACTTC.

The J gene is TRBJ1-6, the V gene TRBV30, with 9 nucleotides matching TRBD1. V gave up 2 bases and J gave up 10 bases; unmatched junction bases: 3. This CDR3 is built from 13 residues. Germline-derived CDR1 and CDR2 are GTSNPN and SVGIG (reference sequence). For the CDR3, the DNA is TGTGCCTGGAGTCAAGGACAGGGGTCACCCCTCCACTTT. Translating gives CAWSQGQGSPLHF.

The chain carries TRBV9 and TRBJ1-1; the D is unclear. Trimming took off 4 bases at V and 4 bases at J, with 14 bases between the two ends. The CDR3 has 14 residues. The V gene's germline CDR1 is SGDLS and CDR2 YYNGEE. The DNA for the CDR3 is TGTGCCAGCAGCTCCCTCGGCCTAGGCACTGAAGCTTTCTTT. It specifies CASSSLGLGTEAFF. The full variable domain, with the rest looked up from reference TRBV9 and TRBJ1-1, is DSGVTQTPKHLITATGQRVTLRCSPRSGDLSVYWYQQSLDQGLQFLIQYYNGEERAKGNILERFSAQQFPDLHSELNLSSLELGDSALYFCASSSLGLGTEAFFGQGTRLTVV.

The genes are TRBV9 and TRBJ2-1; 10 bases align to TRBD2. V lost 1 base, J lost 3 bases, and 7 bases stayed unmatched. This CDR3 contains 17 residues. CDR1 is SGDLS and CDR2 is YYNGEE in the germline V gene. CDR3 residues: CASSVSASGSFYNEQFF. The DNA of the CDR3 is TGTGCCAGCAGCGTATCGGCTAGCGGGAGTTTCTACAATGAGCAGTTCTTC.

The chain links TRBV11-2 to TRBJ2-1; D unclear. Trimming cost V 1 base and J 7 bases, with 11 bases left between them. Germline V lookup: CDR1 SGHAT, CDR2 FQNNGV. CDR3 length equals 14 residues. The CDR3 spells CASSLAHLGNEQFF. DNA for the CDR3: TGTGCCAGCAGCTTAGCCCATTTGGGGAATGAGCAGTTCTTC.

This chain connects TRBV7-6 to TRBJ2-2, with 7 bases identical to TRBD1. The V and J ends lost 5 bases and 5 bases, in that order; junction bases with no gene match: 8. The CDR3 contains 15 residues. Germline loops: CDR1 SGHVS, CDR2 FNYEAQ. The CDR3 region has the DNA TGTGCCAGCAGCCTCTGGACAGGAAGAACCGGGGAGCTGTTTTTT. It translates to CASSLWTGRTGELFF.

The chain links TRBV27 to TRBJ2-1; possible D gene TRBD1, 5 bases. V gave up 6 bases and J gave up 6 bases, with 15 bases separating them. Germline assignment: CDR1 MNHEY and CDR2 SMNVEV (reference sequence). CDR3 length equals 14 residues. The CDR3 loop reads CASRKVGPGNEQFF. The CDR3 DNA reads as TGTGCCAGCAGAAAGGTGGGGCCCGGCAATGAGCAGTTCTTC.

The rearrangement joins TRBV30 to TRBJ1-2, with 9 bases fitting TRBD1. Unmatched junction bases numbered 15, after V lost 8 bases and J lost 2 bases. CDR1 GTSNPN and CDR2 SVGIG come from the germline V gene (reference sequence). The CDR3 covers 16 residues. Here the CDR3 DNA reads TGTGCCCATTGGGATTGGACAGGGGAAAAGAACTATGGCTACACCTTC. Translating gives CAHWDWTGEKNYGYTF.

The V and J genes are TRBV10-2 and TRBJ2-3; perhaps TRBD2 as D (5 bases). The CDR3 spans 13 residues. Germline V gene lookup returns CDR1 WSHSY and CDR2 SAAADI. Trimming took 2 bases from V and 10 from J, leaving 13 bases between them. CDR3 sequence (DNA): TGCGCCAGCAGTGAGGGGAGACCCTCGGCGCAGTATTTT. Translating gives CASSEGRPSAQYF.

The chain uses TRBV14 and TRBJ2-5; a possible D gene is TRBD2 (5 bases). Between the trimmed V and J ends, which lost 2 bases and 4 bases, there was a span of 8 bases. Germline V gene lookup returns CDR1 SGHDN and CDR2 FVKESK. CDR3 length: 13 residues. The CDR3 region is CASSQTRGETQYF. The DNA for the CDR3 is TGTGCCAGCAGCCAAACTAGAGGAGAGACCCAGTACTTC.

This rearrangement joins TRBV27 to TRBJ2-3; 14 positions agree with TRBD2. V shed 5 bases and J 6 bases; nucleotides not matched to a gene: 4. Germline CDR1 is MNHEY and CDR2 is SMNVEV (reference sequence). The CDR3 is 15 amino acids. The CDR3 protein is CASSVGLAGADTQYF. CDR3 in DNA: TGTGCCAGCAGTGTGGGACTAGCGGGAGCGGATACGCAGTATTTT.

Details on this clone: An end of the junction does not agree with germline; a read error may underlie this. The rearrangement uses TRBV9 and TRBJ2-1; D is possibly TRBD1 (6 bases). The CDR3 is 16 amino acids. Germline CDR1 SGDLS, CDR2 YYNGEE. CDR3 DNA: TGTGCCAGCAGCGAAGGGACACGCACACCCTATAATGAGCAGTTCTTC. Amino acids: CASSEGTRTPYNEQFF.

CDR3 loop: CASSRRSYEQYF. CDR3 DNA sequence: TGTGCAAGTTCGCGGCGCTCCTACGAGCAGTACTTC. The V call is TRBV12-2, the J call TRBJ2-7; the table calls TRBD2, which could not be checked here. TRBV12-2 represents a pseudogene. This CDR3 spans 12 amino acids.

CDR3 DNA sequence: TGTGCCAGCAGCTTGGCCATGTCGGGCGGGAGTAGCTACGAGCAGTACTTC. It codes for CASSLAMSGGSSYEQYF. This rearrangement joins TRBV5-6 to TRBJ2-7; 7 bases align to TRBD2. In germline, CDR1 is SGHDT, CDR2 YYEEEE. V lost 0 bases to trimming and J lost 3 bases; unmatched junction nucleotides: 12. The CDR3 length is 17 residues.

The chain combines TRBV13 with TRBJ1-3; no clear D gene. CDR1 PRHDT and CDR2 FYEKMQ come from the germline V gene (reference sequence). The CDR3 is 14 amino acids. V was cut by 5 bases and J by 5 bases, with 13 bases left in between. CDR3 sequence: CASSPPSGRNTIYF. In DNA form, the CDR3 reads TGTGCCAGCAGCCCCCCATCCGGGCGAAACACCATATATTTT.

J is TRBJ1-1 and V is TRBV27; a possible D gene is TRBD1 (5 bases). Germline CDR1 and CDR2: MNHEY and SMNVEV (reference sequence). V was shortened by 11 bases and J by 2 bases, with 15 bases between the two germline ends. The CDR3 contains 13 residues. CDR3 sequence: CAAGGPTNTEAFF. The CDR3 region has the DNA TGTGCCGCCGGGGGTCCTACCAACACTGAAGCTTTCTTT.

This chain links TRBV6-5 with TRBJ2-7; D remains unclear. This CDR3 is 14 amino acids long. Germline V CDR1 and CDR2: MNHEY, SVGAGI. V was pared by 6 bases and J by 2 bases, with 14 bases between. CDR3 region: CASRVTALPYEQYF. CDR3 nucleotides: TGTGCCAGCAGGGTCACAGCCCTTCCCTACGAGCAGTACTTC.

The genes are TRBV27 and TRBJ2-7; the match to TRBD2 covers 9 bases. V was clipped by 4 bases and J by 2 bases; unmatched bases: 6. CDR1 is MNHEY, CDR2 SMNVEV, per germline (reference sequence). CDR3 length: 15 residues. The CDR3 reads CASSSKREVAYEQYF. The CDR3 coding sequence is TGTGCCAGCAGTTCCAAGCGGGAGGTCGCCTACGAGCAGTACTTC.

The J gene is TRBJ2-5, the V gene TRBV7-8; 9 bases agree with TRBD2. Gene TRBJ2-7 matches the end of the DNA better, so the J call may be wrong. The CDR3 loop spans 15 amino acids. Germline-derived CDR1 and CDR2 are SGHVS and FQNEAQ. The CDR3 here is CASSPYGTSRDEQYF. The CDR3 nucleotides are TGTGCCAGCAGCCCCTACGGGACTAGCCGAGACGAGCAGTACTTC.

In DNA form, the CDR3 reads TGTGCCAGCAGCTCAGATCCCGGACTGATCACTGAAGCTTTCTTT. Translation: CASSSDPGLITEAFF. This chain uses TRBV7-9 with TRBJ1-1; D is uncertain. Germline V gene data show CDR1 as SEHNR and CDR2 as FQNEAQ (reference sequence). The CDR3 is 15 residues long. V shed 4 bases and J shed 4 bases, with 16 bases lying between them.

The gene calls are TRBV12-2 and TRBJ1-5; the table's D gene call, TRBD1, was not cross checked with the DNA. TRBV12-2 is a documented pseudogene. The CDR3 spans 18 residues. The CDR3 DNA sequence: TGTGCAAGTCGCTTGAAAAGTGCCGGGACAGGGAGGTACCAGCCCCAGCATTTT. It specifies CASRLKSAGTGRYQPQHF.

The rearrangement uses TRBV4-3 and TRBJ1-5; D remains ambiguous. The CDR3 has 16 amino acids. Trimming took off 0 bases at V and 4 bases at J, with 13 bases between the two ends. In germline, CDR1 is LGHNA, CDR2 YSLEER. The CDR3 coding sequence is TGCGCCAGCAGCCAAGATCGCAGCCCGGCAAATCAGCCCCAGCATTTT. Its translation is CASSQDRSPANQPQHF.

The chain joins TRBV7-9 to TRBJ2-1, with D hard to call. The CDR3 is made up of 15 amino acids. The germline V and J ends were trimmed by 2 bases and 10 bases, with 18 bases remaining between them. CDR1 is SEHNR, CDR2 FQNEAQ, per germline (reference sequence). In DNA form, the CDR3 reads TGTGCCAGCAGCTTACGGGTTTCACCTAGACCCGAGCAGTTCTTC. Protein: CASSLRVSPRPEQFF.